A selection of T cell receptor beta chains follows, all from one sample in a study of T cell repertoires in cytomegalovirus infection. TCRdb used MiXCR to reprocess the reads, holding one entry per CDR3 protein. Here the sample spans roughly 800,000 distinct CDR3 sequences, approximately 32% being singletons. These receptors are not linked to any known antigen. The source was cultured CD8+ T cells from PBMCs, collected from culture after CMV antigen stimulation. The receptor source for this set is a human donor in good health (CMV status not recorded). Some clones in this sample may be carry-over from other donors' samples. Both conserved end residues are part of each CDR3. D genes are given only for firm matches. The size of a clone is reported for some rows only, either as once, few or many, or as a class for expanded clones.

TGTGCCAGCAGTCAGGGGAGGGCAGTCTCCTACAATGAGCAGTTCTTC,CASSQGRAVSYNEQFF,NA,TRBJ2-1,TRBV2,many
TGCGCCAGCAGCCAGCTCGGAAAGGGACCCGAGAGCTCCTACAATGAGCAGTTCTTC,CASSQLGKGPESSYNEQFF,NA,TRBJ2-1,TRBV4-3,few
TGTGCCAGCAGCTTGGGGGGGGAAGGCACAGATACGCAGTATTTT,CASSLGGEGTDTQYF,TRBD2,TRBJ2-3,TRBV7-8,few
TGCGCCAGCAGCCAAGACCCACAGAACACTGAAGCTTTCTTT,CASSQDPQNTEAFF,NA,TRBJ1-1,TRBV4-1,many
TGTGCCAGCAGCCATAGCGGGGGGGTGGCGGATACGCAGTATTTT,CASSHSGGVADTQYF,TRBD2,TRBJ2-3,TRBV7-3,NA
TGTGCCAGCAGCTTACCTTACGATACGCAGTATTTT,CASSLPYDTQYF,NA,TRBJ2-3,TRBV11-3,NA
TGTGCCAGCAGGGAAACAGAGGACTCCTACGAGCAGTACTTC,CASRETEDSYEQYF,NA,TRBJ2-7,TRBV6-6,NA
TGTGCCAGCAGCCAAGATGATAGGGGGATCACTGAAGCTTTCTTT,CASSQDDRGITEAFF,NA,TRBJ1-1,TRBV4-2,NA
TGTGCCAGCAGCTTAGGCTCCGGGACAAACGAAAAACTGTTTTTT,CASSLGSGTNEKLFF,NA,TRBJ1-4,TRBV11-2,NA
TGTGCCAGTAGTATAGGGACAGCCGCCTCCTACGAGCAGTACTTC,CASSIGTAASYEQYF,NA,TRBJ2-7,TRBV19,few
TGTGCCAGCAGCCCCACCCCTATGGACAGTTATAATTCACCCCTCCACTTT,CASSPTPMDSYNSPLHF,NA,TRBJ1-6,TRBV7-8,NA
TGTGCCAGCAGCCCTAGCGGGGCTATTAGCACAGATACGCAGTATTTT,CASSPSGAISTDTQYF,TRBD2,TRBJ2-3,TRBV14,NA
TGTGCCAGCACCTTACTAGCGGGAACAGATACGCAGTATTTT,CASTLLAGTDTQYF,TRBD2,TRBJ2-3,TRBV7-2,many
TGTGCCAGCAGCCAAACAGGGGGCAGAACTGAAGCTTTCTTT,CASSQTGGRTEAFF,TRBD1,TRBJ1-1,TRBV12-3/TRBV12-4,NA
TGTGCCAGCAGGACAGGCGTCTACAATGAGCAGTTCTTC,CASRTGVYNEQFF,NA,TRBJ2-1,TRBV6-5,NA
TGTGCTAGTGCCCCGAGCCGGATTCAGCCCCAGCATTTT,CASAPSRIQPQHF,NA,TRBJ1-5,TRBV12-5,NA
TGTGCCACCAGATACAAGGAAGGCGGGGAGCTGTTTTTT,CATRYKEGGELFF,NA,TRBJ2-2,TRBV24-1,NA
TGCGCCAGCAGCCCCGCCGGGGTGGGGACTAGCGGGCAAAGGGAGCAGTACTTC,CASSPAGVGTSGQREQYF,TRBD2,TRBJ2-7,TRBV4-1,few
TGTGCCAGCAGCCAAGATCCAGGACAGGGATTGGGGGGCTACACCTTC,CASSQDPGQGLGGYTF,TRBD1,TRBJ1-2,TRBV4-2,NA
TGTGCCAGCAGGGACAGGATTTATGGCTACACCTTC,CASRDRIYGYTF,TRBD1,TRBJ1-2,TRBV2,few
TGTGCCAGCAGCCTACCATCGGGACTAGCGGGGGAAGAGACCCAGTACTTC,CASSLPSGLAGEETQYF,TRBD2,TRBJ2-5,TRBV7-2,many
TGTGCCAGCAGCTCATATCCTAGGCCTAGCGGGGGGGCAACAGATACGCAGTATTTT,CASSSYPRPSGGATDTQYF,TRBD2,TRBJ2-3,TRBV7-2,many
TGCGCCAGCAGCCCCTTAAAGGTGTCGGCCTACAATGAGCAGTTCTTC,CASSPLKVSAYNEQFF,NA,TRBJ2-1,TRBV4-1,few
TGTGCCAGCAGCCGGTGGGTAGCGGACTCCCAAGAGACCCAGTACTTC,CASSRWVADSQETQYF,NA,TRBJ2-5,TRBV7-9,many
TGTGCCAGCAGTTTACGGGGGGTCGGTGGTTCTGAAGCTTTCTTT,CASSLRGVGGSEAFF,NA,TRBJ1-1,TRBV27,NA
TGTGCCAGCAGCTTATGGGCAGGGGAACGAGAGACCCAGTACTTC,CASSLWAGERETQYF,NA,TRBJ2-5,TRBV7-8,NA
TGTGCCAGCACCGATCCACAAGGACCGAACACTGAAGCTTTCTTT,CASTDPQGPNTEAFF,NA,TRBJ1-1,TRBV2,NA
TGTGCCAGCAGCCCACCCGAGGGACAGTACAATGAGCAGTTCTTC,CASSPPEGQYNEQFF,TRBD1,TRBJ2-1,TRBV7-9,NA
TGTGCCAGCAGCTTAGAGTCAGTCAAGACTGAAGCTTTCTTT,CASSLESVKTEAFF,NA,TRBJ1-1,TRBV7-8,many
TGTGCCAGCAGTTCCCGGGGACTAGCCTACCCCGGGGAGCTGTTTTTT,CASSSRGLAYPGELFF,TRBD2,TRBJ2-2,TRBV6-2/TRBV6-3,few
TGCGCCAGCAGCCAACCAAGGGGGTCGGGGGATCAGGGTTACTACAATGAGCAGTTCTTC,CASSQPRGSGDQGYYNEQFF,NA,TRBJ2-1,TRBV4-1,few
TGTGCCAGCAGCCCCCGGACAGGGCTACCCTACGAGCAGTACTTC,CASSPRTGLPYEQYF,TRBD1,TRBJ2-7,TRBV7-9,NA
TGTGCCAGCAGCGTTCAGGGGTCTCAGCCCCAGCATTTT,CASSVQGSQPQHF,NA,TRBJ1-5,TRBV9,NA
TGTGCCAGCAGGGGCGGGAGCACAGATACGCAGTATTTT,CASRGGSTDTQYF,NA,TRBJ2-3,TRBV6-5,many
TGTGCCAGCAGCTTAGGGATCCTCCCGGGACAGGGAAGGCTATTGGGCACTGAAGCTTTCTTT,CASSLGILPGQGRLLGTEAFF,TRBD1,TRBJ1-1,TRBV7-9,many
TGTGCCAGCAGTACCTCTGACAGGGTCCAAGAGACCCAGTACTTC,CASSTSDRVQETQYF,TRBD1,TRBJ2-5,TRBV12-3/TRBV12-4,NA
TGCAGTGCTAGGGGGGGGCTAACCTACGAGCAGTACTTC,CSARGGLTYEQYF,NA,TRBJ2-7,TRBV20-1,few
TGTGCCAGCAGCTCAACGACCGGGACACCAGGTTATGGCTACACCTTC,CASSSTTGTPGYGYTF,NA,TRBJ1-2,TRBV7-9,many
TGTGCCAGCAGCTTAATTCTGGGCATTCAAGAGACCCAGTACTTC,CASSLILGIQETQYF,NA,TRBJ2-5,TRBV7-9,NA
TGTGCCAGCAGCAACCGGGGGGTAGACAATGAGCAGTTCTTC,CASSNRGVDNEQFF,TRBD2,TRBJ2-1,TRBV13,NA
TGTGCCACCAGGGCCCCGGGGACCGGGGAGCTGTTTTTT,CATRAPGTGELFF,NA,TRBJ2-2,TRBV15,NA
TGTGCCAGCAGCTTGGTGGAAGGAAACACCATATATTTT,CASSLVEGNTIYF,NA,TRBJ1-3,TRBV7-6,few
TGTGCCAGCAGCCAAGGGATCCCGACAGGGGATGGCTACACCTTC,CASSQGIPTGDGYTF,TRBD1,TRBJ1-2,TRBV4-2,NA
TGTGCCAGCAGTGTTCTCGGGGCTGGCTATGGCTACACCTTC,CASSVLGAGYGYTF,NA,TRBJ1-2,TRBV25-1,NA
TGTGCCAGCAGCGCGGGACAGTTAGAGTCCTACGAGCAGTACTTC,CASSAGQLESYEQYF,NA,TRBJ2-7,TRBV7-9,NA
TGTGCCAGCATGCTCGCGGGACTAGAATTCTTC,CASMLAGLEFF,TRBD2,TRBJ2-1,TRBV12-3/TRBV12-4,NA
TGTGCCAGCAGTTACAACCACAGGGACGAGCAGTACTTC,CASSYNHRDEQYF,NA,TRBJ2-7,TRBV6-6,NA
TGTGCCAGCAGTGAAGGGGTGAGGGGGCCCACAGATACGCAGTATTTT,CASSEGVRGPTDTQYF,TRBD1,TRBJ2-3,TRBV6-5,NA
TGTGCCAGCAGCCTTGACCCTAGCACAGTCCAAGATACGCAGTATTTT,CASSLDPSTVQDTQYF,NA,TRBJ2-3,TRBV28,NA
TGTGCCAGCAGCTCGCCCCCGACAGGGGCTTACTCCTACGAGCAGTACTTC,CASSSPPTGAYSYEQYF,TRBD1,TRBJ2-7,TRBV7-8,NA
TGTACCATCACCGAACTAGGGGTTGCAGATACGCAGTATTTT,CTITELGVADTQYF,NA,TRBJ2-3,TRBV10-3,NA
TGTGCCACCAGCAGTCCAGGACAGGGCTCCTACAATGAGCAGTTCTTC,CATSSPGQGSYNEQFF,TRBD1,TRBJ2-1,TRBV15,many
TGTGCCAGCAGCACTGGGCGAATTCCGGACCTCCACTTT,CASSTGRIPDLHF,NA,TRBJ1-6,TRBV13,NA
TGTGCCAGCAGCTTGGGCCGTGGACGGACAGACGACCTGAACACTGAAGCTTTCTTT,CASSLGRGRTDDLNTEAFF,NA,TRBJ1-1,TRBV11-2,few
TGTGCCAGCACCGAAGAGTCTCAAGAGACCCAGTACTTC,CASTEESQETQYF,NA,TRBJ2-5,TRBV13,NA
TGTGCCAGCAGCTTAGAATCGGGGGGGAGGGAGACCCAGTACTTC,CASSLESGGRETQYF,TRBD2,TRBJ2-5,TRBV7-2,NA
TGTGCCAGCAGCCCCGGGACAAATCCCTACGAGCAGTACTTC,CASSPGTNPYEQYF,NA,TRBJ2-7,TRBV6-6,NA
TGTGCCAGCAGTGCCTCCCGGACAGGGCGAGGATACGGAGAGACCCAGTACTTC,CASSASRTGRGYGETQYF,TRBD1,TRBJ2-5,TRBV27,NA
TGTGCCAGCAGGGGGACCGGCGGTGGAAACACCATATATTTT,CASRGTGGGNTIYF,NA,TRBJ1-3,TRBV28,few